This TCR beta chain was sequenced for a study of cytomegalovirus exposure and HLA in healthy donors. Study-level points and caveats: The study reported that TCR beta sequences accurately predicted HLA-A and HLA-B alleles in most subjects. Cytomegalovirus status was reportedly diagnosed by the classifier with high specificity and sensitivity.

A note on this clone: Its specificity is unknown. Mismatch with germline at one junction end may stem from a read error.

Looked up from germline, CDR1 is MNHNS and CDR2 is SASEGT. CDR3 length: 15 residues. PCR primers comprised 60 Vbeta and 13 Jbeta primers. The protocol was immunoSEQ multiplex PCR, while the TCRdb copy is restricted to in-frame clones and leaves out a portion. The sample records approximately 140,000 clones, around 65% being singletons. The TCR sequence derives from a male donor in good health and CMV-seronegative. Sequencing was done on a sample of PBMCs. The rearrangement uses TRBV6-1 and TRBJ1-1; no firm D call. The CDR3 coding sequence is TGTGCCAGCAGTGAAGTAGTTGCGCCCCAATGCACCCCAGGCTTT. This encodes CASSEVVAPQCTPGF.